A single sample gave rise to the 17 T cell receptor beta chains below, sequenced in a study of tumor-infiltrating lymphocytes in glioblastoma multiforme. TCR beta libraries were built from RNA through three nested multiplex PCR rounds using modified ARM-PCR. TCRdb redid the calling of the multiplex PCR reads with MiXCR, one entry per CDR3 protein. The sample contains 9,000 to 13,000 distinct CDR3 sequences, around 68% of which appear only once. Sequencing was done on a sample of brain tumor tissue. The receptors stem from a male donor with glioblastoma.

Points on this clonotype: A junction boundary mismatches the germline segment, possibly from a read error. This chain's CDR3 is CATSELSGKYNELFF. The CDR3 coding sequence is TGTGCCACCAGTGAATTGTCCGGTAAATACAATGAGCTGTTCTTC. V gene TRBV24-1 combines with J gene TRBJ2-1, with D unclear. From germline, CDR1 is KGHDR and CDR2 SFDVKD. CDR3 length: 15 residues.

Sample share makes this clonotype medium-sized. The rearrangement links TRBV20-1 to TRBJ2-3, with D possibly TRBD1 on 6 matching bases. This CDR3 is built from 15 residues. Trimming shortened V by 3 bases and J by 0 bases, and 13 bases separated the two germline ends. Germline CDR1 and CDR2: DFQATT and SNEGSKA (reference sequence). The CDR3, as DNA: TGCAGTGCTAGGTCCAGGGGAAGGAGCACAGATACGCAGTATTTT. Translated, it gives CSARSRGRSTDTQYF.

Points on this clonotype: At one end the junction does not follow the germline gene, possibly because of a read error. The CDR3 sequence: CASKMRNTIYF. In DNA, the CDR3 is TGTGCTAGCAAAATGAGAAACACCATATATTTT. This chain connects TRBV25-1 to TRBJ1-3, with D uncertain. CDR1 and CDR2 from the germline V gene are MGHDK and SYGVNS. CDR3 size: 11 residues.

This clonotype was counted ten times or more. The chain combines TRBV7-3 with TRBJ2-7; 8 nucleotides align to TRBD1. The V gene end was trimmed by 3 bases and the J gene end by 5 bases; junction bases not matched to a gene: 12. CDR3 length: 16 amino acids. Germline V gene sequence: CDR1 SGHTA, CDR2 FQGTGA. CDR3 region: CASSLWWRQGRDEQYF. The CDR3, as DNA: TGTGCCAGCAGCTTGTGGTGGAGACAGGGGAGAGACGAGCAGTACTTC.

The chain is built from TRBV29-1 and TRBJ2-7, with TRBD2 matching 8 bases. The end of the DNA is better explained by TRBJ2-1, so the J call may be wrong. The CDR3 sequence is 13 residues long. The germline gives CDR1 SQVTM, CDR2 ANQGSEA. The CDR3 spells CSVQTSDSFEQFF. CDR3 sequence (DNA): TGCAGCGTCCAGACTAGCGACTCCTTCGAGCAGTTCTTC.

Concerning this clonotype: An end of the junction does not agree with germline; a read error may underlie this. V is TRBV11-2 and J is TRBJ2-1; the D gene could be TRBD1 or TRBD2 (5 bases each). In germline, CDR1 is SGHAT, CDR2 FQNNGV. The CDR3 runs to 17 residues. The CDR3 nucleotides are TGTGCCAGCGGCTTAGCAGTAACGGGGCCTTCGCGCAATGGGCAGTTCTTC. It is translated as CASGLAVTGPSRNGQFF. Using reference TRBV11-2 and TRBJ2-1 for the parts outside the CDR3, the full variable domain is EAGVAQSPRYKIIEKRQSVAFWCNPISGHATLYWYQQILGQGPKLLIQFQNNGVVDDSQLPKDRFSAERLKGVDSTLKIQPAKLEDSAVYLCASGLAVTGPSRNGQFFGPGTRLTVL.

Of note for this clonotype: The final CDR3 position lacks the conserved phenylalanine or tryptophan, pointing to a likely read error. The V and J genes are TRBV13 and TRBJ2-7; TRBD2 matches at 7 bases. From germline, CDR1 is PRHDT and CDR2 FYEKMQ (reference sequence). CDR3 size: 17 residues. Germline trimming cut 0 bases from V and 5 bases from J; bases unmatched to any gene: 13. The CDR3 is CASSLGGSSASGNEQYS. As DNA, the CDR3 is TGTGCCAGCAGCTTAGGCGGTTCAAGCGCTAGCGGTAACGAGCAGTACTCC.

The CDR3 coding sequence is TGTGCCATCAACGAGGATTCCGGGGAGCTGTTTTTT. The encoded protein is CAINEDSGELFF. The chain combines TRBV10-3 with TRBJ2-2; D is unclear. Germline-derived CDR1 and CDR2 are ENHRY and SYGVKD. The V gene lost 7 bases and the J gene lost 6 bases, with 9 bases spanning the gap. The CDR3 extends over 12 amino acids.

In regard to this clonotype: The junction departs from the called germline gene at one end, perhaps through a read error. The gene calls are TRBV7-9 and TRBJ2-3, with TRBD2 matching 8 bases. The CDR3 spans 17 residues. Germline CDR1 reads SEHNR; CDR2 reads FQNEAQ (reference sequence). This CDR3 reads CASRLTAGLVGTDTQYF. Here the CDR3 DNA reads TGTGCCAGCAGATTAACGGCGGGACTAGTAGGCACGGATACGCAGTATTTT.

A note on this clonotype: The germline gene is not matched at one end of the junction; a read error may be the cause. J is TRBJ2-7 and V is TRBV11-2; 9 bases are shared with TRBD2. The CDR3 sequence is 15 residues long. Per germline, CDR1 SGHAT and CDR2 FQNNGV. In nucleotides, the CDR3 is TGTGCCAGCAGCTCAGTAGCGGGGGAGTTAAACGAGCAGCACTTC. Protein: CASSSVAGELNEQHF.

The genes are TRBV11-2 and TRBJ2-1; D may correspond to TRBD1 or TRBD2 (5 bases each). There are 15 residues in the CDR3. Trimming removed 1 base at V and 8 bases at J, with 15 bases between. The germline V gene encodes CDR1 SGHAT and CDR2 FQNNGV. The CDR3 DNA reads TGTGCCAGCAGCTTAGTGAGGGGCGCGGTCCATGAGCAGTTCTTC. Protein product: CASSLVRGAVHEQFF. Complete variable domain (other parts from reference TRBV11-2 and TRBJ2-1): EAGVAQSPRYKIIEKRQSVAFWCNPISGHATLYWYQQILGQGPKLLIQFQNNGVVDDSQLPKDRFSAERLKGVDSTLKIQPAKLEDSAVYLCASSLVRGAVHEQFFGPGTRLTVL.

This clonotype was seen more than once but under ten times. The V and J genes are TRBV4-1 and TRBJ2-1; D is unresolved. Trimming took 0 bases from V and 6 from J, leaving 6 bases between them. Looked up from germline, CDR1 is MGHRA and CDR2 is YSYEKL. The CDR3 contains 13 residues. In nucleotides, the CDR3 is TGCGCCAGCAGCCAAGACTACCTCAATGAGCAGTTCTTC. Amino acid sequence: CASSQDYLNEQFF.

This clonotype was observed a handful of times. This chain connects TRBV11-2 to TRBJ2-5; D call uncertain. This CDR3 is built from 11 residues. CDR1 is SGHAT and CDR2 is FQNNGV in the germline V gene. Between the trimmed V and J ends, which lost 3 bases and 5 bases, there was a span of 4 bases. The CDR3, as DNA: TGTGCCAGCAGCTTCTACGAGACCCAGTACTTC. It specifies CASSFYETQYF.

Details on this clonotype: Mismatch with germline at one junction end may stem from a read error. V gene TRBV11-2 combines with J gene TRBJ2-1, with D perhaps matching TRBD2 (5 bases). The CDR3 has 13 amino acids. Germline lookup yields CDR1 SGHAT and CDR2 FQNNGV. For the CDR3, the DNA is TGTGCCGGCAGCTTAGATAGAGGGAATGAGCAGCTATTC. Translated: CAGSLDRGNEQLF. The whole variable domain, remainder taken from reference TRBV11-2 and TRBJ2-1, is EAGVAQSPRYKIIEKRQSVAFWCNPISGHATLYWYQQILGQGPKLLIQFQNNGVVDDSQLPKDRFSAERLKGVDSTLKIQPAKLEDSAVYLCAGSLDRGNEQLFGPGTRLTVL.

The chain carries TRBV6-5 and TRBJ2-1; the D is unclear. Germline V gene sequence: CDR1 MNHEY, CDR2 SVGAGI. CDR3 size: 14 residues. Trimming removed 10 bases at V and 8 bases at J, with 21 bases between. CDR3 loop: CATRPSLSRDEQFF. The CDR3 bases are TGTGCCACACGACCCTCTTTGTCCCGGGATGAGCAGTTCTTC.

The rearrangement uses TRBV4-1 and TRBJ2-1, with D possibly called TRBD1 or TRBD2 (7 bases each). This CDR3 is 17 amino acids long. Germline-derived CDR1 and CDR2 are MGHRA and YSYEKL. V was trimmed by 7 bases and J by 2 bases, leaving 21 bases between them. CDR3 DNA sequence: TGCGCCAGCACCATCCAGGGGGGGCGGGCGCCCTACAATGAGCAGTTCTTC. Translation gives CASTIQGGRAPYNEQFF.

V and J are TRBV11-2 and TRBJ2-1, with 10 bases fitting TRBD2. CDR1 is SGHAT, CDR2 FQNNGV, per germline. The length of the CDR3 is 15 residues. Unmatched junction bases numbered 17, after V lost 11 bases and J lost 10 bases. The DNA of the CDR3 is TGTGCCGGCAACCCCCTAGCGGGAGTGATCAAAGAGCAGTTCTTC. Translated, it gives CAGNPLAGVIKEQFF.